This T cell receptor (beta chain) was sequenced for a study of shared clonotypes between healthy human individuals. General observations from the study: In contrast to clonotypes shared by all four donors, non-shared clonotypes had lower generation probabilities. Researchers found naive subsets generally carried larger estimated richness than memory subsets.

Remarks on this clone: Antigen specificity is unknown.

The germline CDR1 and CDR2 sequences are MGHRA and YSYEKL. Trimming stripped 4 bases from V and 0 bases from J, with 13 bases between. The CDR3 is 15 residues long. Assay: immunoSEQ multiplex PCR; the TCRdb copy retains only in-frame clones and omits some. The table has some 580,000 clones, more than 95% seen once. The sequence derives from a woman aged 25-40 years in good health. Material: naive CD4+ T cells sorted from blood. The subset denotes: CD45RA+ positively selected. The genes are TRBV4-1 and TRBJ2-7; D is uncertain. CDR3 protein: CASSPTLGYSYEQYF. CDR3 coding DNA: TGCGCCAGCAGCCCCACGCTGGGGTACTCCTACGAGCAGTACTTC.